The 21 T cell receptor beta chains below were found in one sample sequenced in a study of T-cell memory formation after mild COVID-19. TCRdb reanalysed the 5' RACE reads using MiXCR and keeps one entry per CDR3 protein. The table records 190,000 or so distinct CDR3 sequences, around 21% of them present only once. Sequencing was performed on PBMCs or a T cell subset sorted from them (not recorded which). The receptor set was obtained from an adult woman who had mild COVID-19 (a few samples of this study predate the infection). Cell type and time point are not known.

The chain links TRBV7-6 to TRBJ2-1, with D possibly being TRBD1 or TRBD2 (5 bases each). The CDR3 loop spans 17 amino acids. Trimming removed 5 bases at V and 1 base at J, with 18 bases between. Germline CDR1 and CDR2: SGHVS and FNYEAQ. CDR3 coding DNA: TGTGCCAGCAGCGACCAGAGGGGTGAAGGGTCCTACAATGAGCAGTTCTTC. As protein: CASSDQRGEGSYNEQFF. Using reference TRBV7-6 and TRBJ2-1 for the parts outside the CDR3, the full variable domain is GAGVSQSPRYKVTKRGQDVALRCDPISGHVSLYWYRQALGQGPEFLTYFNYEAQQDKSGLPNDRFSAERPEGSISTLTIQRTEQRDSAMYRCASSDQRGEGSYNEQFFGPGTRLTVL.

This clonotype was observed a few times. The chain links TRBV2 to TRBJ1-5, with unresolved D. Germline V lookup: CDR1 SNHLY, CDR2 FYNNEI. This CDR3 has 15 amino acids. Between the trimmed V and J ends, which lost 5 bases and 2 bases, there was a span of 13 bases. The CDR3 reads CASSRFSEGNQPQHF. The CDR3 nucleotides read TGTGCCAGCAGTCGGTTCTCGGAGGGCAATCAGCCCCAGCATTTT.

DNA of the CDR3: TGTGCCAGCAGTTACTCCGGGTGGGGGGAGACCCAGTACTTC. Translation gives CASSYSGWGETQYF. The chain carries TRBV6-5 and TRBJ2-5; possibly TRBD1 or TRBD2 for D (5 bases each). The V and J ends lost 0 bases and 5 bases respectively, with 10 bases between them. The CDR3 runs to 14 residues. The V gene's germline CDR1 is MNHEY and CDR2 SVGAGI.

This clonotype was detected ten times or more. Germline and junction disagree at one end, which may indicate a read error. The chain couples TRBV29-1 to TRBJ1-6; 9 bases line up with TRBD1. The CDR3 has 15 residues. Germline CDR1 is SQVTM and CDR2 is ANQGSEA. CDR3 in DNA: TGCAGCGTTAAAGACAGGGGGGCCGATAATTCACCCCTCCACTTT. Protein: CSVKDRGADNSPLHF.

The J gene is TRBJ2-2, the V gene TRBV3-1, with TRBD2 identical over 7 bases. J was trimmed by 2 bases and V by 6 bases; bases with no gene match: 6. This CDR3 is 15 amino acids long. Germline V lookup: CDR1 LGHDT, CDR2 YNNKEL (reference sequence). CDR3 sequence: CASRAGLRNTGELFF. CDR3 DNA: TGTGCCAGCAGGGCGGGACTACGAAACACCGGGGAGCTGTTTTTT.

V and J are TRBV3-1 and TRBJ2-2; 7 bases are a match to TRBD1. V lost 6 bases and J lost 2; bases outside the gene matches: 6. The length of the CDR3 is 15 residues. The germline gives CDR1 LGHDT, CDR2 YNNKEL (reference sequence). The CDR3 DNA reads as TGTGCCAGCAGGCTCACAGGGGCTAACACCGGGGAGCTGTTTTTT. Protein: CASRLTGANTGELFF.

The V call is TRBV15, the J call TRBJ2-5; 7 bases are shared with TRBD1. With 3 bases clipped from V and 5 bases from J, the junction kept 9 bases outside the gene matches. The CDR3 sequence is 15 residues long. Germline V gene sequence: CDR1 LNHNV, CDR2 YYDKDF (reference sequence). The CDR3 protein is CATSSLRDRTETQYF. CDR3 nucleotide sequence: TGTGCCACCAGCAGCCTTAGGGACAGAACGGAGACCCAGTACTTC. Using reference TRBV15 and TRBJ2-5 for the parts outside the CDR3, the full variable domain is DAMVIQNPRYQVTQFGKPVTLSCSQTLNHNVMYWYQQKSSQAPKLLFHYYDKDFNNEADTPDNFQSRRPNTSFCFLDIRSPGLGDTAMYLCATSSLRDRTETQYFGPGTRLLVL.

This clonotype was counted a single time. This chain joins TRBV6-2 or TRBV6-3 and TRBJ2-7; D is ambiguous. V shed 4 bases and J shed 4 bases, with 17 bases lying between them. Germline V gene lookup returns CDR1 MNHEY and CDR2 SVGEGT. The CDR3 consists of 15 residues. The CDR3 protein is CASSSLVFRPYEQYV. CDR3 nucleotides: TGTGCCAGCAGTTCCCTTGTGTTCAGGCCATACGAGCAGTACGTC.

Only a few counts were recorded for this clonotype. V and J are TRBV12-5 and TRBJ2-7; no clear D. Deletions cut 0 bases from V and 9 bases from J, with 9 bases between. The CDR3 loop spans 12 amino acids. Germline V CDR1 and CDR2: LGHNT, FRNRAP. As DNA, the CDR3 is TGTGCTAGTGGTTTGGTTTCCGACCTGCAGTACTTC. Protein product: CASGLVSDLQYF.

This chain links TRBV11-2 with TRBJ2-7; D is unresolved. The germline gives CDR1 SGHAT, CDR2 FQNNGV. This CDR3 spans 14 amino acids. Trimming stripped 2 bases from V and 2 bases from J, with 10 bases between. CDR3 amino acids: CASSLNVGPYEQYF. CDR3 coding DNA: TGTGCCAGCAGCTTAAACGTCGGACCCTACGAGCAGTACTTC.

The V call is TRBV9, the J call TRBJ2-1; TRBD1 agrees at 8 bases. V trimming: 0 bases; J trimming: 6 bases; junction bases outside the gene matches: 5. The CDR3 has 15 amino acids. The V gene's germline CDR1 is SGDLS and CDR2 YYNGEE. The chain's CDR3 is CASSVEGTGGNEQFF. The CDR3 nucleotides are TGTGCCAGCAGCGTAGAAGGCACAGGGGGCAATGAGCAGTTCTTC.

This clonotype has more than one count but fewer than ten. This sequence joins TRBV9 and TRBJ2-7, with D possibly matching TRBD2 (5 bases). Germline V CDR1 and CDR2: SGDLS, YYNGEE. V gave up 3 bases and J gave up 2 bases, with 12 bases separating them. CDR3 size: 14 residues. Here the CDR3 DNA reads TGTGCCAGCAGCGCGCCCCGGGGTCCCTACGAGCAGTACTTC. Translation gives CASSAPRGPYEQYF.

The chain joins TRBV5-1 to TRBJ2-7; 13 positions match TRBD2. This CDR3 contains 16 residues. J lost 3 bases, V lost 3 bases, and 6 bases had no gene match. Looked up from germline, CDR1 is SGHRS and CDR2 is YFSETQ. The CDR3 loop reads CASSSRTSGGYYEQYF. The CDR3 DNA reads TGCGCCAGCAGCTCCCGGACTAGCGGGGGCTACTACGAGCAGTACTTC.

V is TRBV20-1 and J is TRBJ2-2, with a weak D call TRBD1 (5 bases). The CDR3 is 14 residues long. The germline CDR1 and CDR2 sequences are DFQATT and SNEGSKA (reference sequence). The ends were cut back, 6 bases at V and 1 base at J, with 12 bases in the middle. The chain's CDR3 is CSADPGLNTGELFF. CDR3 DNA sequence: TGCAGTGCCGATCCAGGGCTGAACACCGGGGAGCTGTTTTTT.

V gene TRBV12-3 or TRBV12-4 combines with J gene TRBJ2-1; 11 bases match TRBD2. V shed 10 bases, J shed 3 bases, and the junction held 5 bases outside the gene matches. The CDR3 length is 14 residues. The DNA of the CDR3 is TGTGCCACCTCCGGGACTAGCGGCTACAATGAGCAGTTCTTC. This translates into CATSGTSGYNEQFF.

This clonotype was detected a few times. CDR3 nucleotide sequence: TGTGCCAGCAGCGACTCAGGGGGAGTGTCCTACAATGAGCAGTTCTTC. Translation: CASSDSGGVSYNEQFF. The rearrangement uses TRBV9 and TRBJ2-1; 7 bases are a match to TRBD1. The CDR3 covers 16 residues. V gave up 3 bases and J gave up 1 base; unmatched junction bases: 7. Germline V CDR1 and CDR2: SGDLS, YYNGEE.

This clonotype was detected only a few times. The rearrangement uses TRBV6-5 and TRBJ2-1; TRBD2 matches 7 bases. Looked up from germline, CDR1 is MNHEY and CDR2 is SVGAGI. J lost 7 bases, V lost 0 bases, and 3 bases had no gene match. The CDR3 is 14 amino acids. The DNA of the CDR3 is TGTGCCAGCAGTTACTCTGGGAGGGTTAATGAGCAGTTCTTC. It is translated as CASSYSGRVNEQFF.

This chain links TRBV20-1 with TRBJ2-2; the D call may be TRBD1 or TRBD2 (7 bases each). Between the trimmed V and J ends, which lost 2 bases and 8 bases, there was a span of 21 bases. CDR1 is DFQATT and CDR2 is SNEGSKA in the germline V gene (reference sequence). The CDR3 spans 16 residues. This CDR3 is CSARREGALEGGELFF. DNA for the CDR3: TGCAGTGCTAGAAGGGAGGGGGCCCTGGAAGGTGGGGAGCTGTTTTTT.

The chain uses TRBV6-5 and TRBJ2-2; D uncertain. The CDR3 is 14 amino acids. Looked up from germline, CDR1 is MNHEY and CDR2 is SVGAGI. With 8 bases removed from V and 4 bases from J, the gap between germline ends came to 14 bases. The DNA of the CDR3 is TGTGCCAGCCACCCAATCAAAGCCACCGGGGAGCTGTTTTTT. As protein: CASHPIKATGELFF.

This rearrangement joins TRBV7-9 to TRBJ1-2, with no clear D. CDR1 and CDR2 from the germline V gene are SEHNR and FQNEAQ (reference sequence). V lost 3 bases, J lost 4 bases, and 15 bases lay in between. This CDR3 is built from 15 residues. CDR3 protein: CASSFTSRDPYGYTF. As DNA, the CDR3 is TGTGCCAGCAGCTTCACCAGCAGAGATCCCTATGGCTACACCTTC.

This clonotype was observed a handful of times. The chain joins TRBV11-2 to TRBJ2-1; D gene ambiguous. The CDR3 is 16 residues long. V was clipped by 1 base and J by 1 base, with 11 bases between them. The germline CDR1 and CDR2 sequences are SGHAT and FQNNGV. The CDR3 spells CASSLVSPNSYNEQFF. CDR3 DNA: TGTGCCAGCAGCTTAGTGAGCCCAAATTCCTACAATGAGCAGTTCTTC.